This is a list of T cell receptor beta chains from one sample in a study of shared clonotypes between healthy human individuals. Sequencing used immunoSEQ multiplex PCR; TCRdb keeps in-frame clones, though not all of them. The table shows under 2,000,000 clones, with about 94% occurring only once. Source material: naive CD8+ T cells sorted from blood. These receptors were obtained from a man younger than 35 in good health. Both conserved end residues are part of each CDR3. Each record gives: J gene, D gene, clone size, V gene, CDR3 protein, CDR3 DNA. D genes are given only for firm matches. Rows give clone size only sometimes, using once, few, many, or a class for an expanded clone.

j_gene: TRBJ1-2; d_gene: NA; abundance: NA; v_gene: TRBV29-1; CDR3aa: CSAVDIAYGYTF; CDR3nt: TGCAGCGCTGTCGATATCGCCTATGGCTACACCTTC
j_gene: TRBJ1-2; d_gene: TRBD1; abundance: NA; v_gene: TRBV7-9; CDR3aa: CASSWTGENYGYTF; CDR3nt: TGTGCCAGCAGCTGGACAGGGGAGAACTATGGCTACACCTTC
j_gene: TRBJ2-1; d_gene: TRBD2; abundance: NA; v_gene: TRBV2; CDR3aa: CASTKGTSGMDEQFF; CDR3nt: TGTGCCAGCACAAAAGGGACTAGCGGTATGGATGAGCAGTTCTTC
j_gene: TRBJ2-7; d_gene: TRBD1; abundance: NA; v_gene: TRBV11-2; CDR3aa: CASSPGTGLYEQYF; CDR3nt: TGTGCCAGCAGCCCGGGGACAGGACTCTACGAGCAGTACTTC
j_gene: TRBJ2-5; d_gene: TRBD2; abundance: NA; v_gene: TRBV7-8; CDR3aa: CASSPDPGGGETQYF; CDR3nt: TGTGCCAGCAGCCCAGATCCGGGAGGAGGAGAGACCCAGTACTTC
j_gene: TRBJ2-1; d_gene: NA; abundance: NA; v_gene: TRBV5-1; CDR3aa: CASSLEFEGNEQFF; CDR3nt: TGCGCCAGCAGCTTGGAGTTCGAGGGCAATGAGCAGTTCTTC
j_gene: TRBJ2-7; d_gene: NA; abundance: NA; v_gene: TRBV2; CDR3aa: CASSYGRADYEQYF; CDR3nt: TGTGCCAGCAGTTACGGCCGGGCTGACTACGAGCAGTACTTC
j_gene: TRBJ2-1; d_gene: NA; abundance: NA; v_gene: TRBV9; CDR3aa: CASSDPLARDEQFF; CDR3nt: TGTGCCAGCAGCGATCCCCTAGCTCGCGATGAGCAGTTCTTC
j_gene: TRBJ2-2; d_gene: NA; abundance: NA; v_gene: TRBV18; CDR3aa: CASSPLETGELFF; CDR3nt: TGTGCCAGCTCACCACTAGAAACCGGGGAGCTGTTTTTT
j_gene: TRBJ1-2; d_gene: NA; abundance: few; v_gene: TRBV29-1; CDR3aa: CSPGGYTF; CDR3nt: TGCAGTCCAGGTGGCTACACCTTC
j_gene: TRBJ2-1; d_gene: NA; abundance: NA; v_gene: TRBV2; CDR3aa: CASSPIDRNGQFF; CDR3nt: TGTGCCAGCAGTCCTATAGACAGAAACGGGCAGTTCTTC
j_gene: TRBJ2-1; d_gene: TRBD2; abundance: NA; v_gene: TRBV11-2; CDR3aa: CASSSTSGLAGNNEQFF; CDR3nt: TGTGCCAGCAGCTCAACCTCTGGGCTAGCGGGAAACAATGAGCAGTTCTTC
j_gene: TRBJ2-5; d_gene: TRBD2; abundance: NA; v_gene: TRBV5-1; CDR3aa: CASSLLAGVQETQYF; CDR3nt: TGCGCCAGCAGCTTACTAGCGGGGGTGCAAGAGACCCAGTACTTC
j_gene: TRBJ2-3; d_gene: NA; abundance: NA; v_gene: TRBV27; CDR3aa: CASSDYSSTDTQYF; CDR3nt: TGTGCCAGCAGCGACTATTCTAGCACAGATACGCAGTATTTT
j_gene: TRBJ2-2; d_gene: NA; abundance: NA; v_gene: TRBV4-3; CDR3aa: CASSLTADTGELFF; CDR3nt: TGCGCCAGCAGCCTGACAGCCGACACCGGGGAGCTGTTTTTT
j_gene: TRBJ1-2; d_gene: NA; abundance: once; v_gene: TRBV14; CDR3aa: CASSQDEGVYYGYTF; CDR3nt: TGTGCCAGCAGCCAAGATGAGGGGGTTTACTATGGCTACACCTTC
j_gene: TRBJ2-3; d_gene: TRBD2; abundance: NA; v_gene: TRBV6-5; CDR3aa: CASSYSRLAADTQYF; CDR3nt: TGTGCCAGCAGTTACTCGAGGCTAGCGGCAGATACGCAGTATTTT
j_gene: TRBJ2-7; d_gene: NA; abundance: NA; v_gene: TRBV2; CDR3aa: CASSVARDEQYF; CDR3nt: TGTGCCAGCAGTGTGGCCAGGGACGAGCAGTACTTC
j_gene: TRBJ1-5; d_gene: TRBD1; abundance: NA; v_gene: TRBV27; CDR3aa: CASSIDRGNQPQHF; CDR3nt: TGTGCCAGCAGTATAGACAGGGGCAATCAGCCCCAGCATTTT
j_gene: TRBJ2-1; d_gene: NA; abundance: NA; v_gene: TRBV6-6; CDR3aa: CASSYGREQFF; CDR3nt: TGTGCCAGCAGTTACGGTCGCGAGCAGTTCTTC
j_gene: TRBJ2-3; d_gene: TRBD1; abundance: NA; v_gene: TRBV9; CDR3aa: CASSGDRVAPYF; CDR3nt: TGTGCCAGCAGCGGAGACAGGGTGGCTCCGTATTTT
j_gene: TRBJ2-7; d_gene: NA; abundance: once; v_gene: TRBV13; CDR3aa: CASSPGSYEQYF; CDR3nt: TGTGCCAGCAGCCCCGGGTCCTACGAGCAGTACTTC
j_gene: TRBJ1-1; d_gene: NA; abundance: NA; v_gene: TRBV5-1; CDR3aa: CASTLAGRTEAFF; CDR3nt: TGCGCCAGCACCTTGGCAGGTCGGACTGAAGCTTTCTTT
j_gene: TRBJ2-5; d_gene: TRBD2; abundance: NA; v_gene: TRBV27; CDR3aa: CASRKMAGDFETQYF; CDR3nt: TGTGCCAGCCGTAAAATGGCGGGGGATTTTGAGACCCAGTACTTC
j_gene: TRBJ2-7; d_gene: NA; abundance: NA; v_gene: TRBV30; CDR3aa: CAWRGQNFYEQYF; CDR3nt: TGTGCCTGGAGAGGACAGAACTTTTACGAGCAGTACTTC
j_gene: TRBJ2-1; d_gene: NA; abundance: NA; v_gene: TRBV19; CDR3aa: CATGLPNSGNEQFF; CDR3nt: TGTGCCACGGGCTTACCGAACTCTGGGAATGAGCAGTTCTTC
j_gene: TRBJ2-7; d_gene: TRBD1; abundance: NA; v_gene: TRBV7-9; CDR3aa: CASTGTGGTYEQYF; CDR3nt: TGTGCCAGCACCGGGACAGGGGGAACCTACGAGCAGTACTTC
j_gene: TRBJ1-1; d_gene: TRBD1; abundance: NA; v_gene: TRBV7-9; CDR3aa: CASSDLDRLNTEAFF; CDR3nt: TGTGCCAGCAGCGATTTGGACAGGTTGAACACTGAAGCTTTCTTT
j_gene: TRBJ1-6; d_gene: NA; abundance: NA; v_gene: TRBV9; CDR3aa: CASSAEGGPISPLHF; CDR3nt: TGTGCCAGCAGCGCAGAGGGGGGGCCCATATCACCCCTCCACTTT
j_gene: TRBJ1-4; d_gene: NA; abundance: NA; v_gene: TRBV30; CDR3aa: CAWNGEDNEKLFF; CDR3nt: TGTGCCTGGAACGGGGAGGATAATGAAAAACTGTTTTTT
j_gene: TRBJ2-7; d_gene: TRBD2; abundance: once; v_gene: TRBV2; CDR3aa: CASSELGGEQYF; CDR3nt: TGTGCCAGCAGTGAACTGGGGGGGGAGCAGTACTTC
j_gene: TRBJ2-7; d_gene: NA; abundance: NA; v_gene: TRBV11-2; CDR3aa: CASSLGIVPYEQYF; CDR3nt: TGTGCCAGCAGCTTGGGCATTGTTCCCTACGAGCAGTACTTC
j_gene: TRBJ1-2; d_gene: NA; abundance: NA; v_gene: TRBV10-2; CDR3aa: CASSESNHWGAYGYTF; CDR3nt: TGCGCCAGCAGTGAGTCGAATCACTGGGGGGCCTATGGCTACACCTTC
j_gene: TRBJ1-2; d_gene: TRBD1; abundance: NA; v_gene: TRBV19; CDR3aa: CASSSLQGPGEGYTF; CDR3nt: TGTGCCAGTAGTTCCCTACAGGGGCCTGGAGAAGGCTACACCTTC
j_gene: TRBJ1-6; d_gene: TRBD1; abundance: NA; v_gene: TRBV7-9; CDR3aa: CASSFGPGQGGSPLHF; CDR3nt: TGTGCCAGCAGCTTCGGTCCGGGACAGGGTGGTTCACCCCTCCACTTT
j_gene: TRBJ1-3; d_gene: NA; abundance: NA; v_gene: TRBV7-9; CDR3aa: CASSLEPGYSYSSGNTIYF; CDR3nt: TGTGCCAGCAGCTTAGAACCAGGTTATAGTTACAGCTCTGGAAACACCATATATTTT
j_gene: TRBJ2-2; d_gene: NA; abundance: once; v_gene: TRBV7-9; CDR3aa: CASSLSLGSDTGELFF; CDR3nt: TGTGCCAGCAGCTTGAGCCTGGGGTCGGACACCGGGGAGCTGTTTTTT
j_gene: TRBJ1-6; d_gene: NA; abundance: NA; v_gene: TRBV28; CDR3aa: CASSFGTENSPLHF; CDR3nt: TGTGCCAGCAGTTTTGGGACCGAGAATTCACCCCTCCACTTT
j_gene: TRBJ1-5; d_gene: NA; abundance: NA; v_gene: TRBV14; CDR3aa: CASSQGLYQPQHF; CDR3nt: TGTGCCAGCAGCCAGGGCCTTTATCAGCCCCAGCATTTT
j_gene: TRBJ2-7; d_gene: TRBD1; abundance: NA; v_gene: TRBV9; CDR3aa: CASSMGQGTDEQYF; CDR3nt: TGTGCCAGCAGCATGGGACAGGGGACCGACGAGCAGTACTTC
j_gene: TRBJ1-3; d_gene: NA; abundance: NA; v_gene: TRBV7-9; CDR3aa: CASSLGGEEGFSGNTIYF; CDR3nt: TGTGCCAGCAGCTTAGGCGGAGAAGAGGGATTCTCTGGAAACACCATATATTTT
j_gene: TRBJ2-7; d_gene: NA; abundance: NA; v_gene: TRBV4-1; CDR3aa: CASSQERVQGYEQYF; CDR3nt: TGCGCCAGCAGCCAAGAGCGTGTACAGGGCTACGAGCAGTACTTC
j_gene: TRBJ2-7; d_gene: NA; abundance: NA; v_gene: TRBV12-5; CDR3aa: CASGPGYGYEQYF; CDR3nt: TGTGCTAGTGGTCCCGGGTATGGTTACGAGCAGTACTTC
j_gene: TRBJ1-5; d_gene: NA; abundance: NA; v_gene: TRBV7-6; CDR3aa: CASSLQPMVQPQHF; CDR3nt: TGTGCCAGCAGCTTACAACCTATGGTACAGCCCCAGCATTTT
j_gene: TRBJ2-5; d_gene: NA; abundance: NA; v_gene: TRBV6-6; CDR3aa: CASSYWGGEETQYF; CDR3nt: TGTGCCAGCAGTTACTGGGGAGGCGAAGAGACCCAGTACTTC